One and the same sample provided the 10 T cell receptor beta chains below, sequenced in a study of regulatory T cells in long-lasting Graves disease. As for time point: newly diagnosed GD, antithyroid drugs for less than 3 months. Generation of the TCR library employed RNA extracted from PBMCs. Researchers made TCR beta libraries by using iRepertoire HTBI primers and running Arm-PCR on CDR3 regions. TCRdb re-analysed the multiplex PCR reads in MiXCR, keeping a single row per CDR3 protein. The top ten clones hold over 15% of a sample with 400,000 to 550,000 distinct CDR3 sequences, about 16% of them seen once. The same sample was also studied in work on T cells in Graves' hyperthyroidism and ophthalmopathy.

The sample was peripheral blood mononuclear cells (PBMCs), taken at new diagnosis, from a patient treated with antithyroid drugs. These receptors were collected from a woman younger than 45 with Graves disease.

This rearrangement joins TRBV3-1 to TRBJ2-1; D remains unclear. CDR1 is LGHDT, CDR2 YNNKEL, per germline (reference sequence). V was pared by 4 bases and J by 6 bases, with 7 bases between. The length of the CDR3 is 12 residues. CDR3 DNA sequence: TGTGCCAGCAGCCCGTCCATCAATGAGCAGTTCTTC. It codes for CASSPSINEQFF.

This clonotype appeared many times. The V gene is TRBV6-1, the J gene TRBJ1-1; TRBD1 agrees at 8 bases. Germline V gene sequence: CDR1 MNHNS, CDR2 SASEGT. The CDR3 covers 15 residues. Trimming cost V 3 bases and J 5 bases; bases outside gene matches: 8. The CDR3 DNA is TGTGCCAGCAGTGACAGAACCGGACAGGGTACTGAAGCTTTCTTT. The encoded protein is CASSDRTGQGTEAFF.

This clonotype was found a few times. The chain links TRBV30 to TRBJ1-6, with TRBD1 identical over 8 bases. There are 17 residues in the CDR3. Germline CDR1 reads GTSNPN; CDR2 reads SVGIG (reference sequence). Germline trimming cut 2 bases from V and 7 bases from J; bases unmatched to any gene: 13. The CDR3 reads CAWSWWTGTGGNSPLHF. DNA for the CDR3: TGTGCCTGGAGTTGGTGGACAGGGACGGGGGGAAATTCACCCCTCCACTTT.

A few counts support this clonotype. This chain connects TRBV7-6 to TRBJ2-1; no clear D. This CDR3 is 16 amino acids long. Trimming pared 2 bases from V and 7 bases from J, leaving 18 bases between. Germline V gene lookup returns CDR1 SGHVS and CDR2 FNYEAQ. As DNA, the CDR3 is TGTGCCAGCAGCTTAAGGCGTCACACCCAGGCGAATGAGCAGTTCTTC. This sequence encodes CASSLRRHTQANEQFF. Using reference TRBV7-6 and TRBJ2-1 for the parts outside the CDR3, the full variable domain is GAGVSQSPRYKVTKRGQDVALRCDPISGHVSLYWYRQALGQGPEFLTYFNYEAQQDKSGLPNDRFSAERPEGSISTLTIQRTEQRDSAMYRCASSLRRHTQANEQFFGPGTRLTVL.

There are many counts of this clonotype. The chain combines TRBV10-3 with TRBJ1-2, with D tentatively TRBD1 (5 bases). This CDR3 has 13 residues. Per germline, CDR1 ENHRY and CDR2 SYGVKD. V was clipped by 7 bases and J by 4 bases, with 13 bases between them. The CDR3 sequence: CAITLTETYGYTF. CDR3 nucleotides: TGTGCCATCACCCTGACAGAGACCTATGGCTACACCTTC.

The chain is built from TRBV15 and TRBJ2-7; 8 bases line up with TRBD2. Unmatched junction bases numbered 16, after V lost 5 bases and J lost 10 bases. This CDR3 region has 15 residues. The germline CDR1 and CDR2 sequences are LNHNV and YYDKDF (reference sequence). The CDR3 region has the DNA TGTGCCACCAGCGGAAAAACTAGCGGAGACCGGGGACAGTACTTC. Translation gives CATSGKTSGDRGQYF.

This clonotype has at least ten counts. The chain has TRBV5-1 and TRBJ2-1; TRBD2 aligns across 9 bases. CDR3 length: 17 residues. With V trimmed by 3 bases and J by 6 bases, 13 bases remained unmatched. Germline V lookup: CDR1 SGHRS, CDR2 YFSETQ. CDR3 DNA: TGCGCCAGCAGCTCGAAGACCGGGACTAGCATCGCCAATGAGCAGTTCTTC. Encoded protein: CASSSKTGTSIANEQFF.

At least ten counts were recorded for this clonotype. The V and J genes are TRBV7-9 and TRBJ1-1; tentatively, D is TRBD1 (5 bases). Germline V gene data show CDR1 as SEHNR and CDR2 as FQNEAQ (reference sequence). CDR3 length: 13 amino acids. Trimming left V 2 bases short and J 7 bases short, with 11 bases between. The CDR3 DNA sequence: TGTGCCAGCAGCTTAATAGGGGCGCATGAAGCTTTCTTT. Residues: CASSLIGAHEAFF.

This clonotype occurred a few times. The genes are TRBV19 and TRBJ2-1; 11 bases map to TRBD2. The V gene's germline CDR1 is LNHDA and CDR2 SQIVND (reference sequence). V lost 3 bases and J lost 7; bases outside the gene matches: 5. This CDR3 has 15 amino acids. The CDR3 sequence is CASSIVAGGTNEQFF. CDR3 bases: TGTGCCAGTAGTATTGTAGCGGGAGGGACGAATGAGCAGTTCTTC. Full variable domain (missing parts from reference TRBV19 and TRBJ2-1): DGGITQSPKYLFRKEGQNVTLSCEQNLNHDAMYWYRQDPGQGLRLIYYSQIVNDFQKGDIAEGYSVSREKKESFPLTVTSAQKNPTAFYLCASSIVAGGTNEQFFGPGTRLTVL.

This clonotype was counted at least ten times. This chain connects TRBV11-1 to TRBJ2-2, with D possibly matching TRBD2 (5 bases). CDR1 is SGHAT, CDR2 FQDESV, per germline (reference sequence). The CDR3 runs 14 residues. Trimming took 6 bases from V and 7 from J, leaving 15 bases between them. The CDR3: CASRLDASNGELFF. The CDR3 bases are TGTGCCAGCAGACTAGATGCATCTAACGGGGAGCTGTTTTTT.